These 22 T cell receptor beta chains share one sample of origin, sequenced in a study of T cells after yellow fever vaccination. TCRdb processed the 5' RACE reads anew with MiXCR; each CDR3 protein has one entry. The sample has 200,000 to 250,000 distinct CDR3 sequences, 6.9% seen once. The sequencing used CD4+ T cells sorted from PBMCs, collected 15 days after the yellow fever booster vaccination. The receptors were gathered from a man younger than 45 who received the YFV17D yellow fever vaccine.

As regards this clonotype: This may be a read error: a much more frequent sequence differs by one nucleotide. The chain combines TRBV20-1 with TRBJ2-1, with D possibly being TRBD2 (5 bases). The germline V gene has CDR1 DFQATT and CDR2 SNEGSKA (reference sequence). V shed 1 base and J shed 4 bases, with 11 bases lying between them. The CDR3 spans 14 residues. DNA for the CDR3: TGCAGTGCTAGAGGCCATCGGGGTTACAATGAGCAGTTCTTC. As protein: CSARGHRGYNEQFF.

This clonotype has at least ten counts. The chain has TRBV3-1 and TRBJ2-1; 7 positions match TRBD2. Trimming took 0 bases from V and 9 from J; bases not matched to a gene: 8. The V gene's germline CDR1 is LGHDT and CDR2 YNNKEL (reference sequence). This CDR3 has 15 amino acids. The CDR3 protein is CASSQDSGLLGEQFF. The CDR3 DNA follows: TGTGCCAGCAGCCAAGACTCGGGACTACTCGGTGAGCAGTTCTTC.

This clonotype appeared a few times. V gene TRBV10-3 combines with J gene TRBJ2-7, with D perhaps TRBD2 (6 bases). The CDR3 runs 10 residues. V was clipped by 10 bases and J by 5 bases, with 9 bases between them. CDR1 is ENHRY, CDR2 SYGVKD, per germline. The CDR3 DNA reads TGTGCCACCCCGGGGGACGAGCAGTACTTC. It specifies CATPGDEQYF.

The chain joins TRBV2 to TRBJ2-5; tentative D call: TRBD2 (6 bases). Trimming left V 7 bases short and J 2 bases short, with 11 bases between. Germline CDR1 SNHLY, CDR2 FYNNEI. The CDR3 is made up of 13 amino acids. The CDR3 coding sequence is TGTGCCAGCACCGGGAGAGTTCAAGAGACCCAGTACTTC. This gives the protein CASTGRVQETQYF.

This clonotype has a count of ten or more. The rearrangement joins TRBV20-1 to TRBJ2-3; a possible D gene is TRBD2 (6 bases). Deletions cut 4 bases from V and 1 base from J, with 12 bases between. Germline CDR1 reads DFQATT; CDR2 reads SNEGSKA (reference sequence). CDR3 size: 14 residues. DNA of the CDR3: TGCAGTGCTAACCTCGGGAGTCGCACAGATACGCAGTATTTT. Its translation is CSANLGSRTDTQYF.

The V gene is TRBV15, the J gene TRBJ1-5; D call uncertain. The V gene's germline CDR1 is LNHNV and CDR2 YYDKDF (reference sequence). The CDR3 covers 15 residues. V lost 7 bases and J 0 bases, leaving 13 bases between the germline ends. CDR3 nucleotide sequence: TGTGCCACCAAGTTTGGTTCACCTAGCAATCAGCCCCAGCATTTT. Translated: CATKFGSPSNQPQHF. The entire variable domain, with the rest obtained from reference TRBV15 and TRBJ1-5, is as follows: DAMVIQNPRYQVTQFGKPVTLSCSQTLNHNVMYWYQQKSSQAPKLLFHYYDKDFNNEADTPDNFQSRRPNTSFCFLDIRSPGLGDTAMYLCATKFGSPSNQPQHFGDGTRLSIL.

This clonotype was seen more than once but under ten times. CDR3 residues: CASSAGQENTGELFF. The CDR3 bases are TGCGCCAGCAGCGCCGGACAGGAGAACACCGGGGAGCTGTTTTTT. The V gene is TRBV5-1, the J gene TRBJ2-2; 7 positions agree with TRBD1. Germline lookup yields CDR1 SGHRS and CDR2 YFSETQ. V lost 4 bases to trimming and J lost 1 base; unmatched junction nucleotides: 4. CDR3 length: 15 amino acids.

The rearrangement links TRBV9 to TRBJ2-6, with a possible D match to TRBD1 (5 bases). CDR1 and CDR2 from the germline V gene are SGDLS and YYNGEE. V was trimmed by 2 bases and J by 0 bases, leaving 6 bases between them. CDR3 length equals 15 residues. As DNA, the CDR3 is TGTGCCAGCAGCGTGCAGGGCTCTGGGGCCAACGTCCTGACTTTC. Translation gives CASSVQGSGANVLTF.

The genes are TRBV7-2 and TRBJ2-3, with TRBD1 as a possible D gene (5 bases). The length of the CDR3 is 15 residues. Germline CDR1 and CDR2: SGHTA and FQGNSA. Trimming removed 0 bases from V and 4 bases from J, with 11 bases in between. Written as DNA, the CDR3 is TGTGCCAGCAGCTTAGCTGGGGCACGGGCAGATACGCAGTATTTT. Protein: CASSLAGARADTQYF.

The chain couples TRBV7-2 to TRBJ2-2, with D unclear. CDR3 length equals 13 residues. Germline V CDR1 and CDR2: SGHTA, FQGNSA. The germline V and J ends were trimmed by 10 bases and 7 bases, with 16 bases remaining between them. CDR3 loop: CAMGPGRLGELFF. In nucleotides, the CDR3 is TGTGCCATGGGCCCTGGGCGCCTCGGGGAGCTGTTTTTT.

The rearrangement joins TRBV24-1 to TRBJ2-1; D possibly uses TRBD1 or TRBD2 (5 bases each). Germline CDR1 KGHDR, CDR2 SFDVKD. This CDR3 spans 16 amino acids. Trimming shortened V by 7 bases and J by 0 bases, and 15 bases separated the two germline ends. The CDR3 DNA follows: TGTGCCACCAGCCCTAACAGGAGGAGCTCCTACAATGAGCAGTTCTTC. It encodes CATSPNRRSSYNEQFF.

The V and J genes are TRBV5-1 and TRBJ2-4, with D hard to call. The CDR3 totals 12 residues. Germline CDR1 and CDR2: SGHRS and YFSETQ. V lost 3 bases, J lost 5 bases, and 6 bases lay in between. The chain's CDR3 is CASSYDQNIQYF. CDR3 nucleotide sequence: TGCGCCAGCAGCTATGATCAAAACATTCAGTACTTC.

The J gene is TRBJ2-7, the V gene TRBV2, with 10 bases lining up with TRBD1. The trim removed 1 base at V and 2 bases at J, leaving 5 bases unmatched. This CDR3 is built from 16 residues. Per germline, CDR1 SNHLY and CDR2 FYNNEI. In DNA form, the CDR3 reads TGTGCCAGCAGTGAAGGTCGGACAGGGGGGACCTACGAGCAGTACTTC. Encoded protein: CASSEGRTGGTYEQYF.

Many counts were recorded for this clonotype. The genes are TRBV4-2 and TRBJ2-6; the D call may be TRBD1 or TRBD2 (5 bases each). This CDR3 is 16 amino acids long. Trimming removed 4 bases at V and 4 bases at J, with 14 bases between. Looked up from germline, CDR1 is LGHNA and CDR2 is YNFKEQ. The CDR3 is CASSLEDGTGANVLTF. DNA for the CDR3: TGTGCCAGCAGCCTGGAGGATGGGACGGGGGCCAACGTCCTGACTTTC.

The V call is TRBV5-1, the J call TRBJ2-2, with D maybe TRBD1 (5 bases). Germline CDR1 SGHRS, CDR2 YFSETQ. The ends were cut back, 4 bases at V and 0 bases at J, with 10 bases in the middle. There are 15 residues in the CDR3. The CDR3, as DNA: TGCGCCAGCAGCCCGAGACAGACGAACACCGGGGAGCTGTTTTTT. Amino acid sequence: CASSPRQTNTGELFF.

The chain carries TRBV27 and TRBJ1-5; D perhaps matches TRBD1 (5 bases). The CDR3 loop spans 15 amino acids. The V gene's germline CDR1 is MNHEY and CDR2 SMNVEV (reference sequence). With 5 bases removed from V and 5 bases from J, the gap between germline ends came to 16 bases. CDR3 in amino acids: CASSGTPVGYQPQHF. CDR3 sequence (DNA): TGTGCCAGCAGTGGGACTCCAGTCGGGTATCAGCCCCAGCATTTT.

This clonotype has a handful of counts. The chain's CDR3 is CASSLGGTGNIKRSGTDTQYF. Written as DNA, the CDR3 is TGTGCCAGCAGCTTAGGCGGGACAGGGAACATAAAGCGGTCGGGCACAGATACGCAGTATTTT. The chain has TRBV11-2 and TRBJ2-3; 9 bases match TRBD1. CDR3 size: 21 residues. Looked up from germline, CDR1 is SGHAT and CDR2 is FQNNGV. After removal of 1 base from V and 1 base from J, the junction contained 18 bases not matched to a gene.

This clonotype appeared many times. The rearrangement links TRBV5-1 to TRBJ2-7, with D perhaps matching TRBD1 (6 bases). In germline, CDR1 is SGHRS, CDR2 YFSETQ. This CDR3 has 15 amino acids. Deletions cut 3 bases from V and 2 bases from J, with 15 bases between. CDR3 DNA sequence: TGCGCCAGCAGCTCTCCGGCGACAGGAACCTACGAGCAGTACTTC. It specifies CASSSPATGTYEQYF.

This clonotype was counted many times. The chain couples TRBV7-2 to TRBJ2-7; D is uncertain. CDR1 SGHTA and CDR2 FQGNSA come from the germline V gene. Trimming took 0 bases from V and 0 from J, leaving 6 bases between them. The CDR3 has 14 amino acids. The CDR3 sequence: CASSLAGHSYEQYF. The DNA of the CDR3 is TGTGCCAGCAGCTTAGCAGGTCACTCCTACGAGCAGTACTTC. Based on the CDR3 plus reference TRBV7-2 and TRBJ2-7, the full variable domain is GAGVSQSPSNKVTEKGKDVELRCDPISGHTALYWYRQSLGQGLEFLIYFQGNSAPDKSGLPSDRFSAERTGGSVSTLTIQRTQQEDSAVYLCASSLAGHSYEQYFGPGTRLTVT.

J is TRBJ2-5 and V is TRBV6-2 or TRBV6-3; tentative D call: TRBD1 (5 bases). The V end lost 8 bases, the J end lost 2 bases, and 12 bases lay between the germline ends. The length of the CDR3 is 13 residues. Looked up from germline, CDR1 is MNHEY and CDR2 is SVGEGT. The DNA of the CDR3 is TGTGCCAGCCAACGGACATCACAAGAGACCCAGTACTTC. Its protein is CASQRTSQETQYF.

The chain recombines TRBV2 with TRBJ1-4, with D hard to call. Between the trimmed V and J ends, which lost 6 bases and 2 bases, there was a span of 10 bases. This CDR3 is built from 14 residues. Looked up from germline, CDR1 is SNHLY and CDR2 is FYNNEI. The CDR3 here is CASSGWATNEKLFF. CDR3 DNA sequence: TGTGCCAGCAGCGGCTGGGCGACTAATGAAAAACTGTTTTTT.

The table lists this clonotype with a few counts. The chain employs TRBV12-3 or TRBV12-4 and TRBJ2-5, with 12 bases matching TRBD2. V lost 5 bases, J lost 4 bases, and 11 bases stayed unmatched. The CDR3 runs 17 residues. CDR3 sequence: CASSGGGASGRAETQYF. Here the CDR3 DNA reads TGTGCCAGCAGTGGGGGGGGGGCTAGCGGGAGGGCAGAGACCCAGTACTTC.